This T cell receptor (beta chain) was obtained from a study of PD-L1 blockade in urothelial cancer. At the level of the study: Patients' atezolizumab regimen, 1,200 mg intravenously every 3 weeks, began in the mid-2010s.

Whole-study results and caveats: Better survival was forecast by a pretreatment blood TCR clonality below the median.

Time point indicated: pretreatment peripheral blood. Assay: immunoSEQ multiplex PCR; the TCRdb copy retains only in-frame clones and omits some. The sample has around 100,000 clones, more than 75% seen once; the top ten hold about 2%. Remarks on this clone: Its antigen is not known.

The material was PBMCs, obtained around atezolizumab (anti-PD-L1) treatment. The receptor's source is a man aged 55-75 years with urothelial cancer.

As DNA, the CDR3 is TGTGCCAGCAGTCGGGGAGGCGGAGAGACCCAGTACTTC. Its protein is CASSRGGGETQYF. The V call is TRBV2, the J call TRBJ2-5, with D maybe TRBD2 (6 bases). This CDR3 has 13 amino acids. V lost 5 bases and J 4 bases, leaving 11 bases between the germline ends. Germline V CDR1 and CDR2: SNHLY, FYNNEI.